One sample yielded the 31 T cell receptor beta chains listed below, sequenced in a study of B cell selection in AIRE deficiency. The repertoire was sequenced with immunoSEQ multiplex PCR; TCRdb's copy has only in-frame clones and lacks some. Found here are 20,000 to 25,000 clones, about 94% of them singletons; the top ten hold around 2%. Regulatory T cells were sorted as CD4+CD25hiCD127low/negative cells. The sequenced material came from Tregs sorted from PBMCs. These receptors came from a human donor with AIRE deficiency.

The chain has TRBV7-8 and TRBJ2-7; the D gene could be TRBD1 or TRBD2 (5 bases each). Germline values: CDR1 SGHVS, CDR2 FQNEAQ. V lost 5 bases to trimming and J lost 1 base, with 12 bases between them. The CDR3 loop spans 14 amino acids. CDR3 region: CASSRGPTSYEQYF. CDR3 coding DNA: TGTGCCAGCAGCCGGGGCCCTACTTCCTACGAGCAGTACTTC.

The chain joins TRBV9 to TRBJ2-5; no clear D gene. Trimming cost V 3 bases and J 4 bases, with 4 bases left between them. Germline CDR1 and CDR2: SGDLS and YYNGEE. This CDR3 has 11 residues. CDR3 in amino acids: CASSAGETQYF. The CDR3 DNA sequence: TGTGCCAGCAGCGCCGGAGAGACCCAGTACTTC.

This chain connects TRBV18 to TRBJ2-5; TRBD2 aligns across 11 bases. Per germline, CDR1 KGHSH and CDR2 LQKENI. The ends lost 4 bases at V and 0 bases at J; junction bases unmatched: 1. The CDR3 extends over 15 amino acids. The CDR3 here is CASSRGLADQETQYF. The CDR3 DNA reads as TGTGCCAGCTCACGGGGACTAGCGGACCAAGAGACCCAGTACTTC.

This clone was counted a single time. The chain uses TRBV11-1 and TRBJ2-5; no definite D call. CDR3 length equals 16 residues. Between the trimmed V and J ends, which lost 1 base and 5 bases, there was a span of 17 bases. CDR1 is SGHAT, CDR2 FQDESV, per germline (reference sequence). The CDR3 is CASSLEASVPWETQYF. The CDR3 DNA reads TGTGCCAGCAGCTTAGAAGCTTCGGTCCCCTGGGAGACCCAGTACTTC.

The CDR3 reads CASSDRVDEQFF. The CDR3 bases are TGTGCCAGCAGTGATCGCGTGGATGAGCAGTTCTTC. The chain links TRBV25-1 to TRBJ2-1; D unclear. The CDR3 loop spans 12 amino acids. Germline CDR1 is MGHDK and CDR2 is SYGVNS. The V end was cut by 3 bases, the J end by 8 bases, with 8 bases between.

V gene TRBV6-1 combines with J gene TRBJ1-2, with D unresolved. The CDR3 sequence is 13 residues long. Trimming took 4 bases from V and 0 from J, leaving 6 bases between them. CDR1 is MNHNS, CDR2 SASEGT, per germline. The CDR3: CASSVSTNYGYTF. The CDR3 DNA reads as TGTGCCAGCAGTGTGAGCACTAACTATGGCTACACCTTC.

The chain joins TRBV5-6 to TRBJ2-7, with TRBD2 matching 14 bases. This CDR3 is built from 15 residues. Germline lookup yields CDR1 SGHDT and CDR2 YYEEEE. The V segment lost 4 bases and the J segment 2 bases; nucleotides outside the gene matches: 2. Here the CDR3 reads CASSPGLAGAYEQYF. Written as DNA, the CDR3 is TGTGCCAGCAGCCCGGGACTAGCGGGAGCCTACGAGCAGTACTTC.

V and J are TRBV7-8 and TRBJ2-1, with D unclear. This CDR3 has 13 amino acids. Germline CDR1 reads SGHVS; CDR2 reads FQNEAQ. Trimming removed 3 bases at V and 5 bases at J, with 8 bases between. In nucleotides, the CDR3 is TGTGCCAGCAGCTTTTTTCAGAACAATGAGCAGTTCTTC. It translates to CASSFFQNNEQFF. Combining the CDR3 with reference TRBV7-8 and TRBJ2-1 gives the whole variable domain GAGVSQSPRYKVAKRGQDVALRCDPISGHVSLFWYQQALGQGPEFLTYFQNEAQLDKSGLPSDRFFAERPEGSVSTLKIQRTQQEDSAVYLCASSFFQNNEQFFGPGTRLTVL.

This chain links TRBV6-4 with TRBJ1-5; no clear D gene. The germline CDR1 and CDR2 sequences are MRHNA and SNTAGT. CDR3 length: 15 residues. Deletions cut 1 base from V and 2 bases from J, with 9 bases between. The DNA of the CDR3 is TGTGCCAGCAGTGACTTTCCATCGGGCAATCAGCCCCAGCATTTT. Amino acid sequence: CASSDFPSGNQPQHF.

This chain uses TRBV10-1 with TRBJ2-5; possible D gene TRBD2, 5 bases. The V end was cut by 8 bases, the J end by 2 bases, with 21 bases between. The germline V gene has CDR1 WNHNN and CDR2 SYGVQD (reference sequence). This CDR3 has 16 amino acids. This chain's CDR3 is CASSRVRTARQETQYF. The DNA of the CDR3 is TGCGCCAGCTCTCGCGTGAGGACTGCAAGACAAGAGACCCAGTACTTC.

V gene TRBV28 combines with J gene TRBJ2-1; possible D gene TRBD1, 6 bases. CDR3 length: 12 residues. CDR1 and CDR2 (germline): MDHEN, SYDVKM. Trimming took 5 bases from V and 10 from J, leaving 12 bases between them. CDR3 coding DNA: TGTGCCAGCAGTGAATCAGGGGACGAGCAGTTCTTC. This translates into CASSESGDEQFF.

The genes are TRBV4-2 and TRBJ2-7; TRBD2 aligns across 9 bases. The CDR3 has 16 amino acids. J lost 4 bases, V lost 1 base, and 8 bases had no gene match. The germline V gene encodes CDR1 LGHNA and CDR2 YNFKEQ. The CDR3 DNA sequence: TGTGCCAGCAGCCAAGGGGGGATAGCGGGAGATTACGAGCAGTACTTC. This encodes CASSQGGIAGDYEQYF.

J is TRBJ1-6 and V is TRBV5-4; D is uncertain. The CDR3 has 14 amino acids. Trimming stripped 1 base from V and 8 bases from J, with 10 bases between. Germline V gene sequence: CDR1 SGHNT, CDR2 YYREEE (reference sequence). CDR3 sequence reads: CASSLLREDSPLHF. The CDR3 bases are TGTGCCAGCAGCTTGTTACGGGAGGATTCACCCCTCCACTTT.

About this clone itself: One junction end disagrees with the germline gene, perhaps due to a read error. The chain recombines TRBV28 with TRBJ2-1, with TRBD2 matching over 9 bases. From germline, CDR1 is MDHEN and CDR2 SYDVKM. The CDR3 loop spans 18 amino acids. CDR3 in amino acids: CAGSSWAGGPTPSGEQFF. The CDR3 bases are TGTGCCGGCAGTAGTTGGGCGGGAGGGCCGACCCCCTCTGGTGAGCAGTTCTTC.

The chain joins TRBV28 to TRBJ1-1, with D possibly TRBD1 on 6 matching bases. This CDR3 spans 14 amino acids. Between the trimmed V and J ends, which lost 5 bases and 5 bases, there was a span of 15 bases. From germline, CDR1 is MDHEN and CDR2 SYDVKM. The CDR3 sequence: CASSSGTPGTEAFF. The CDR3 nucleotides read TGTGCCAGCAGTAGCGGGACACCCGGGACTGAAGCTTTCTTT.

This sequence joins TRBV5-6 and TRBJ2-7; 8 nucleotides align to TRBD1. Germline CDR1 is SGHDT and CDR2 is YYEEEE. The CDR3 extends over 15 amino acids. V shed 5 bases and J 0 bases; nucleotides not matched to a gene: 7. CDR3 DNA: TGTGCCAGCAGAAAAACAGGGGGAAGCTCCTACGAGCAGTACTTC. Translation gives CASRKTGGSSYEQYF.

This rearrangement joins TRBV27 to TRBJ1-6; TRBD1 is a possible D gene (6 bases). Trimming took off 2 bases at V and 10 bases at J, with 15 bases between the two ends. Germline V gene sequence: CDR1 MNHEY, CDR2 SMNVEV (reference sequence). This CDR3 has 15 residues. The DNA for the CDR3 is TGTGCCAGCAGTTTACGGGGGGGCGTTGGATCACCCCTCCACTTT. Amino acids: CASSLRGGVGSPLHF.

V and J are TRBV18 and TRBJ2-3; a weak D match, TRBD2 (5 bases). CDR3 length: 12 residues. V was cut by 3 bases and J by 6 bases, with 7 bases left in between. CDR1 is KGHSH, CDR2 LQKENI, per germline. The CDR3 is CASSPGVDTQYF. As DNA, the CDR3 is TGTGCCAGCTCACCCGGGGTGGATACGCAGTATTTT.

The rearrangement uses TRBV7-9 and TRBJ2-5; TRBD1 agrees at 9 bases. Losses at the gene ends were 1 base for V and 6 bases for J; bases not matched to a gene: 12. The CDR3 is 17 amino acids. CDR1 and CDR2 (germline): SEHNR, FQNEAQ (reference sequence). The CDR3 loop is CASSLEGLGTGRKTQYF. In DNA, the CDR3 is TGTGCCAGCAGCTTAGAGGGACTTGGGACAGGGAGGAAGACCCAGTACTTC.

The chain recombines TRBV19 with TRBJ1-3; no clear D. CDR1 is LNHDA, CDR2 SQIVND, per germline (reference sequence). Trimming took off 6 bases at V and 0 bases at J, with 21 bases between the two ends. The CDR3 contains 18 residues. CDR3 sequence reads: CASSYMGGSRLSGNTIYF. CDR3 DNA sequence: TGTGCCAGTAGCTATATGGGAGGCAGCAGACTCTCTGGAAACACCATATATTTT.

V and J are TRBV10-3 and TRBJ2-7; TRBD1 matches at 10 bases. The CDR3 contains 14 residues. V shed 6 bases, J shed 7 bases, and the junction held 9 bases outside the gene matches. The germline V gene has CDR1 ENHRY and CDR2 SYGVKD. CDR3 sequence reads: CAIRGQGVVGEQYF. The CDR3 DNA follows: TGTGCCATCAGAGGACAGGGGGTGGTGGGTGAGCAGTACTTC.

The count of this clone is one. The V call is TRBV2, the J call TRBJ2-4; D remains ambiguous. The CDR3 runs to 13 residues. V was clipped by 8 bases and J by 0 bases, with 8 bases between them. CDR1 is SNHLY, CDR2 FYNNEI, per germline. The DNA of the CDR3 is TGTGCCAGCGGAGTCCAAGCCAAAAACATTCAGTACTTC. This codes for CASGVQAKNIQYF.

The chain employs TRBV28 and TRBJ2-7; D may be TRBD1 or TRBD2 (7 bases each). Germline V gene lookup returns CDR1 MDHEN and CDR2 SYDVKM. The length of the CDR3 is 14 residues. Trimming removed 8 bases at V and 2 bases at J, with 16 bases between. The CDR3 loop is CASRSGGATYEQYF. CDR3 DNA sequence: TGTGCCAGCCGCTCAGGGGGGGCTACCTACGAGCAGTACTTC.

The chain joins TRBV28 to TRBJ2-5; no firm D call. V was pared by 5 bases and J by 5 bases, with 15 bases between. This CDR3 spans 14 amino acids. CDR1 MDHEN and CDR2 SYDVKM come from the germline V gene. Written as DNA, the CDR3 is TGTGCCAGCAGTCTGGCGAACCTTAGGGAGACCCAGTACTTC. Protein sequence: CASSLANLRETQYF.

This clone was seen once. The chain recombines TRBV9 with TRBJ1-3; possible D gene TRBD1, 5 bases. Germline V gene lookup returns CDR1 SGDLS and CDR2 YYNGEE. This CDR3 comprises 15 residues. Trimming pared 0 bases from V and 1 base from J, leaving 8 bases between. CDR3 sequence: CASSVGQISGNTIYF. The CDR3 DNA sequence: TGTGCCAGCAGCGTAGGACAGATTTCTGGAAACACCATATATTTT. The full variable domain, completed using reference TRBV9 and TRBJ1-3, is DSGVTQTPKHLITATGQRVTLRCSPRSGDLSVYWYQQSLDQGLQFLIQYYNGEERAKGNILERFSAQQFPDLHSELNLSSLELGDSALYFCASSVGQISGNTIYFGEGSWLTVV.

The CDR3 spells CASSESGGYDQPQHF. The CDR3 DNA sequence: TGTGCCAGCAGTGAATCAGGGGGCTACGATCAGCCCCAGCATTTT. V and J are TRBV6-1 and TRBJ1-5; 8 bases line up with TRBD1. The trim removed 2 bases at V and 5 bases at J, leaving 5 bases unmatched. The germline CDR1 and CDR2 sequences are MNHNS and SASEGT. This CDR3 region has 15 residues.

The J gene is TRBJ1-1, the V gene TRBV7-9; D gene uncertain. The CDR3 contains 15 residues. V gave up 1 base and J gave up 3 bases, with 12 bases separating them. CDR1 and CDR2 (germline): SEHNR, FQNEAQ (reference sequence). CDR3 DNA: TGTGCCAGCAGCTTAGGGACCGGGCAATACACTGAAGCTTTCTTT. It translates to CASSLGTGQYTEAFF.

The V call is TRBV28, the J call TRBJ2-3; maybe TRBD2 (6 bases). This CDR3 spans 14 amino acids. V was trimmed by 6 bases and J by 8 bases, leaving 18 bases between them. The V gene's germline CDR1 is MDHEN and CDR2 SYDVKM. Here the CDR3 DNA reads TGTGCCAGCAGCGTGGGGACTTTTTCGGCTACGCAGTATTTT. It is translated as CASSVGTFSATQYF.

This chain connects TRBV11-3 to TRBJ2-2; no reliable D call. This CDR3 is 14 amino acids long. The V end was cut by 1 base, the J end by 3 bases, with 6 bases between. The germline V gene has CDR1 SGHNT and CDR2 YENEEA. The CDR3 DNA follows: TGTGCCAGCAGCTTAGCCCCTTACACCGGGGAGCTGTTTTTT. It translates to CASSLAPYTGELFF.

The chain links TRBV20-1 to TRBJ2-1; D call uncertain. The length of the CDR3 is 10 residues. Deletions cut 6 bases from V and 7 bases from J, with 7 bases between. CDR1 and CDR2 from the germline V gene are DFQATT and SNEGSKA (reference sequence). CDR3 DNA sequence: TGCAGTGCCTGGGGAAATGAGCAGTTCTTC. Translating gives CSAWGNEQFF.

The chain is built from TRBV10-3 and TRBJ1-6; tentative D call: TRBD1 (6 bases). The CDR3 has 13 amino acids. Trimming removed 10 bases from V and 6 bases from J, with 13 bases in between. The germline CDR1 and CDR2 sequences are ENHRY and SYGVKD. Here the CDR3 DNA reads TGTGCCACCTCGGGACATAGTAATTCACCCCTCCACTTT. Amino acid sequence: CATSGHSNSPLHF.